This TCR beta chain was sequenced in a study of OX40 agonist ivuxolimab in advanced cancers. Overall study: The study treated patients with ivuxolimab, an agonistic anti-OX40 (CD134) antibody. Whole-study findings and limits: At 0.1-3.0 mg/kg, partial responders had clonal expansion among the lowest observed. Blood T cells, both CD4+ and CD8+, expanded clonally by week 6 at 0.1 to 3.0 mg/kg.

Germline V gene lookup returns CDR1 SGHNT and CDR2 YYREEE (reference sequence). CDR3 size: 12 residues. V was pared by 0 bases and J by 2 bases, with 3 bases between. The table came from immunoSEQ multiplex PCR; TCRdb's copy has only in-frame clones and leaves some out. The profile covers approximately 62,000 clones, with 80% to 95% appearing a single time and under 15% taken by the ten largest. Comment on this clone: What it binds is not known.

The clonotype was recovered from an adult with an advanced solid tumor such as melanoma, head and neck, liver or kidney cancer. The chain carries TRBV5-4 and TRBJ2-7; D is uncertain. The starting material was CD4+ or CD8+ T cells sorted from blood, obtained in a trial of the OX40 agonist ivuxolimab. CDR3: CASSLGAYEQYF. CDR3 sequence (DNA): TGTGCCAGCAGCTTGGGCGCCTACGAGCAGTACTTC.